The T cell receptor (beta chain) under discussion was sequenced for a study of shared clonotypes between healthy human individuals. Assay used: immunoSEQ multiplex PCR; TCRdb lists only in-frame clones, some missing. Found here are hundreds of thousands of clones, around 78% of them singletons; the top ten hold around 1.8%. This CDR3 region has 15 residues. Germline CDR1 is LNHDA and CDR2 is SQIVND (reference sequence). Trimming left V 5 bases short and J 1 base short, with 14 bases between. This chain joins TRBV19 and TRBJ1-1; D may be TRBD1 (5 bases). Sequencing was performed on memory CD4+ T cells sorted from blood. Documented subset: CD45RA-negative fraction. This clonotype was obtained from a woman aged 25-40 years in good health. CDR3 amino acids: CASSDRGAGNTEAFF. The CDR3 DNA reads as TGTGCCAGTAGTGACAGAGGGGCAGGGAACACTGAAGCTTTCTTT. Full variable domain (rest looked up from reference TRBV19 and TRBJ1-1): DGGITQSPKYLFRKEGQNVTLSCEQNLNHDAMYWYRQDPGQGLRLIYYSQIVNDFQKGDIAEGYSVSREKKESFPLTVTSAQKNPTAFYLCASSDRGAGNTEAFFGQGTRLTVV.